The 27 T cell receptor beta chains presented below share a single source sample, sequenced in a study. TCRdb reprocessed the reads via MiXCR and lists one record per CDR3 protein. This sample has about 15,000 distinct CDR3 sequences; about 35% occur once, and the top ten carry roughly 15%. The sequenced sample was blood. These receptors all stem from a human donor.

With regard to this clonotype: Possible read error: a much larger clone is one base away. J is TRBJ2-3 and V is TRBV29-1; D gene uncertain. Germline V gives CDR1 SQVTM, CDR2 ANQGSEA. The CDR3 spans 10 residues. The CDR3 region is CGAHTDTQYF. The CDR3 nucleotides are TGCGGCGCTCACACAGATACGCAGTATTTT.

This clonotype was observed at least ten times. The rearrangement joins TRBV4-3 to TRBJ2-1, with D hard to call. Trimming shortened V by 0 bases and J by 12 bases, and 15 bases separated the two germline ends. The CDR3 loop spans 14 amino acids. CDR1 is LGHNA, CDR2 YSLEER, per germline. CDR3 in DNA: TGCGCCAGCAGCCAAGATCATAGGACCCGAGTGCAGTTCTTC. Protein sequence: CASSQDHRTRVQFF.

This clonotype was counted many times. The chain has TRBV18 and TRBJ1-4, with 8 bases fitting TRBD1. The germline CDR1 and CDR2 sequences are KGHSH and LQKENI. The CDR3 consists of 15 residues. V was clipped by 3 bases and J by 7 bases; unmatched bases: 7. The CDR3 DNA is TGTGCCAGCTCACCCCCACACAGGGGGGTTGAAAAACTGTTTTTT. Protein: CASSPPHRGVEKLFF.

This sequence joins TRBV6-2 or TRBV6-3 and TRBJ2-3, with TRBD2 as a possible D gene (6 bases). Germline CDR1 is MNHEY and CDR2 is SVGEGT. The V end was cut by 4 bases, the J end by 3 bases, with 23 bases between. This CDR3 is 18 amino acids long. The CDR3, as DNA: TGTGCCAGCAGTTCGATAAGCGGCCGCCATGGAGGGACAGATACGCAGTATTTT. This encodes CASSSISGRHGGTDTQYF.

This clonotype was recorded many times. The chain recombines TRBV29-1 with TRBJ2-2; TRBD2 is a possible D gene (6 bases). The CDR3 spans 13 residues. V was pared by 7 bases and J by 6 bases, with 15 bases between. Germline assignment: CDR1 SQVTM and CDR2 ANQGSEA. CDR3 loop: CSAGRGSAGELFF. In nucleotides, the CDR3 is TGCAGCGCCGGACGGGGGAGTGCCGGGGAGCTGTTTTTT.

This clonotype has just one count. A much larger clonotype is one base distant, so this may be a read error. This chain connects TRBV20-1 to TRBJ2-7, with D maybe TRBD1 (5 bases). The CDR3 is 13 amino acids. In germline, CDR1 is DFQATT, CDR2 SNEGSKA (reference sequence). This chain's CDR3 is CSSREQVDYEQYF. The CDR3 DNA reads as TGCAGTTCTAGAGAACAGGTAGACTACGAGCAGTACTTC.

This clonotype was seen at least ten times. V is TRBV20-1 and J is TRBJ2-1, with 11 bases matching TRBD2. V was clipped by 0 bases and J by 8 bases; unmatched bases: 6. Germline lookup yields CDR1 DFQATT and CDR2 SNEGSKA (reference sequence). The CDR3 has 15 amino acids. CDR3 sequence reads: CSARDRTSGRYEQFF. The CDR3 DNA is TGCAGTGCTAGAGATCGAACTAGCGGGAGATATGAGCAGTTCTTC.

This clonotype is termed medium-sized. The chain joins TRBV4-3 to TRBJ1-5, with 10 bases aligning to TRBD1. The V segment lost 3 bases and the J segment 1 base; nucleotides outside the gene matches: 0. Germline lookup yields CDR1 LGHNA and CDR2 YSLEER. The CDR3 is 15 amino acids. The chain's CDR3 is CASSQGQGSNQPQHF. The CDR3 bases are TGCGCCAGCAGCCAGGGACAGGGGAGCAATCAGCCCCAGCATTTT.

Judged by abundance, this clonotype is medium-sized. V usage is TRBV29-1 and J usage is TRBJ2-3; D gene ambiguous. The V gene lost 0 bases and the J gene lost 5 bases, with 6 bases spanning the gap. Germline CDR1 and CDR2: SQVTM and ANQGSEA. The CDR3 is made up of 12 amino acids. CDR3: CSVEDHKDTQYF. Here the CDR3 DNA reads TGCAGCGTTGAAGACCATAAAGATACGCAGTATTTT.

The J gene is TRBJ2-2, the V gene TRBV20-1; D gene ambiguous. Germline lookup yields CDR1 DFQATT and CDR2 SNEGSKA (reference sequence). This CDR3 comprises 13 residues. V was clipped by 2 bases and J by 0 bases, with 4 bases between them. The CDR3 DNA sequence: TGCAGTGCTAGACAGTCGAACACCGGGGAGCTGTTTTTT. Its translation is CSARQSNTGELFF.

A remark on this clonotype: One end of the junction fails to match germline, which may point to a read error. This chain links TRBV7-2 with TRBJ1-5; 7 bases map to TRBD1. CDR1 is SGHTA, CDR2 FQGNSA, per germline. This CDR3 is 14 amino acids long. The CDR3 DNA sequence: TGCGCCAGCAGCTTACAGGGGAACAATCAGCCCCAGCATTTT. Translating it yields CASSLQGNNQPQHF.

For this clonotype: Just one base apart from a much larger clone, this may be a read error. The DNA of the CDR3 is TGTGCCTGGAGTGTAAGTGGGGGCGGCTTCAGCTCCTACAATGAGCAGTACTTC. Translating it yields CAWSVSGGGFSSYNEQYF. The chain combines TRBV30 with TRBJ2-7; TRBD1 is a possible D gene (6 bases). The ends were cut back, 0 bases at V and 7 bases at J, with 28 bases in the middle. The germline V gene has CDR1 GTSNPN and CDR2 SVGIG (reference sequence). CDR3 length equals 18 residues. Using reference TRBV30 and TRBJ2-7 for the parts outside the CDR3, the full variable domain is SQTIHQWPATLVQPVGSPLSLECTVEGTSNPNLYWYRQAAGRGLQLLFYSVGIGQISSEVPQNLSASRPQDRQFILSSKKLLLSDSGFYLCAWSVSGGGFSSYNEQYFGPGTRLTVT.

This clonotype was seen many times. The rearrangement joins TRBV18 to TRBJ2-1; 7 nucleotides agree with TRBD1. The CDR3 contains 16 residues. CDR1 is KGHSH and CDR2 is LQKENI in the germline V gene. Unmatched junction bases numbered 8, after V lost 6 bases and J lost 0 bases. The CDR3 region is CASSPKRDSSYNEQFF. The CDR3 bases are TGTGCCAGCTCCCCCAAACGGGACAGCTCCTACAATGAGCAGTTCTTC.

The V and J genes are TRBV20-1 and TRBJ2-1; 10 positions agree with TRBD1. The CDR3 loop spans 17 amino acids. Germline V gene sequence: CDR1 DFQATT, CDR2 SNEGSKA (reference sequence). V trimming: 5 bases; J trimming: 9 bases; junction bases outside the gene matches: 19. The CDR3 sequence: CSAVDRGLSSGIGEQFF. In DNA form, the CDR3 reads TGCAGTGCTGTCGACAGGGGGCTCTCTTCCGGGATCGGTGAGCAGTTCTTC.

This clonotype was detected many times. CDR3 sequence reads: CASSFHRMNTEAFF. The CDR3 DNA is TGCGCCAGCAGCTTCCACCGAATGAACACTGAAGCTTTCTTT. V gene TRBV4-3 combines with J gene TRBJ1-1; D is undetermined. Germline V gene data show CDR1 as LGHNA and CDR2 as YSLEER. Trimming took off 5 bases at V and 0 bases at J, with 10 bases between the two ends. This CDR3 contains 14 residues.

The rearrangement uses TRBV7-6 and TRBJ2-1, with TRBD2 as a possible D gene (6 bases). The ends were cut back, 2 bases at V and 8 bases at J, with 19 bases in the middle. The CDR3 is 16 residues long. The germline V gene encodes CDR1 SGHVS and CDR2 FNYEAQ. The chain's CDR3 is CASSLTAMEGGDEQFF. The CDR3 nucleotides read TGTGCCAGCAGCTTAACGGCCATGGAGGGAGGCGATGAGCAGTTCTTC. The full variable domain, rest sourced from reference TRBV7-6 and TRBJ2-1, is GAGVSQSPRYKVTKRGQDVALRCDPISGHVSLYWYRQALGQGPEFLTYFNYEAQQDKSGLPNDRFSAERPEGSISTLTIQRTEQRDSAMYRCASSLTAMEGGDEQFFGPGTRLTVL.

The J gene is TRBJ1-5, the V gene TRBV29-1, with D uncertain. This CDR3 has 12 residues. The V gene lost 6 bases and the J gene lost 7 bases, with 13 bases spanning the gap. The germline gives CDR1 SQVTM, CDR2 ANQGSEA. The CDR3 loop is CSVLPGGQPQHF. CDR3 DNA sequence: TGCAGCGTCCTGCCGGGAGGGCAGCCCCAGCATTTT.

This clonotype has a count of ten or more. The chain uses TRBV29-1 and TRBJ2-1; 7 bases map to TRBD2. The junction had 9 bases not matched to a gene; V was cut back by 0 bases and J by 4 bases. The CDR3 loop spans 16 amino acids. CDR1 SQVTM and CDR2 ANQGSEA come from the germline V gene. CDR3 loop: CSVEDRREGLYNEQFF. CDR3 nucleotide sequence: TGCAGCGTTGAAGATCGTAGGGAGGGCCTTTACAATGAGCAGTTCTTC.

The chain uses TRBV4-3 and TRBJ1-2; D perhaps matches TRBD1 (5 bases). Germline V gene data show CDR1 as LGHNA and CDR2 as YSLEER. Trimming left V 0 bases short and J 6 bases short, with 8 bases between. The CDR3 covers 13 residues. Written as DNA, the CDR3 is TGCGCCAGCAGCCAAGATGTCAGGGATGGCTACACCTTC. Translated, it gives CASSQDVRDGYTF.

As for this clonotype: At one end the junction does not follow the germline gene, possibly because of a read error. This CDR3 reads CASSQGDTGTPSYEQYF. Here the CDR3 DNA reads TGTGCCAGCAGCCAAGGGGACACCGGGACGCCGTCCTACGAGCAGTACTTC. The rearrangement joins TRBV4-3 to TRBJ2-7; D is perhaps TRBD1 (6 bases). In germline, CDR1 is LGHNA, CDR2 YSLEER. The CDR3 consists of 17 residues.

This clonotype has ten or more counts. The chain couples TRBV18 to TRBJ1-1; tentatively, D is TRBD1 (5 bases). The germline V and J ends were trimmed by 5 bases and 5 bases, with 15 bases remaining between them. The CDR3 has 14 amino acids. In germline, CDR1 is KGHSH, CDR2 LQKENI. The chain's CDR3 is CASSATGLLTEAFF. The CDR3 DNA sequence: TGTGCCAGCTCAGCGACGGGACTTCTAACTGAAGCTTTCTTT.

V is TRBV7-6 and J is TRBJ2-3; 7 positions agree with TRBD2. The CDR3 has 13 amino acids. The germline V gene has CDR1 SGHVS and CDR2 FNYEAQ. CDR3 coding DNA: TGTGCTAGAGATTACCAGCGGGACCATACGCAGTATTTT. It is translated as CARDYQRDHTQYF. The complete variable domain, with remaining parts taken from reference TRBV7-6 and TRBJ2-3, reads GAGVSQSPRYKVTKRGQDVALRCDPISGHVSLYWYRQALGQGPEFLTYFNYEAQQDKSGLPNDRFSAERPEGSISTLTIQRTEQRDSAMYRCARDYQRDHTQYFGPGTRLTVL.

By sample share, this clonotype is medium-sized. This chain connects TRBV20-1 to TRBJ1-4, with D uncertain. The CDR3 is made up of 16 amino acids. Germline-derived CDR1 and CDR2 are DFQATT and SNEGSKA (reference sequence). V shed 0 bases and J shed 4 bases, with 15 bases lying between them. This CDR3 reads CSARDQRRLGNEKLFF. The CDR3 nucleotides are TGCAGTGCTAGAGATCAAAGGCGGCTGGGTAATGAAAAACTGTTTTTT.

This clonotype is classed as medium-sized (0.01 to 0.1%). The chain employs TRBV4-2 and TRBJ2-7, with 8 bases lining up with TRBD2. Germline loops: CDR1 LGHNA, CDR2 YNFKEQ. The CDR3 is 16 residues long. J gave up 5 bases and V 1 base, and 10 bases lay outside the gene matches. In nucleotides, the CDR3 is TGTGCCAGCAGCCAAGGGTTCAGCGGGAGTTCGAACGAGCAGTACTTC. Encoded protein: CASSQGFSGSSNEQYF.

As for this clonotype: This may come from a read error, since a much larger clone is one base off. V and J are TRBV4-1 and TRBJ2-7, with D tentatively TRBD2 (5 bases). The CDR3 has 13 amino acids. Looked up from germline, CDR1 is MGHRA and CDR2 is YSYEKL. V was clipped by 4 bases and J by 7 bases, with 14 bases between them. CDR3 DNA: TGCGCCAGCAGCCTCGTCCGGGAAAGTGAGCAGTACTTC. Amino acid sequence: CASSLVRESEQYF.

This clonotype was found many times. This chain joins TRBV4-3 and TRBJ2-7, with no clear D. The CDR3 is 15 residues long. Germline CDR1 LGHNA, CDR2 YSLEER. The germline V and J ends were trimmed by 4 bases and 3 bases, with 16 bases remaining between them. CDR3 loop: CASSPRLTWGYEQYF. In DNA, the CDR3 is TGCGCCAGCAGCCCTCGGCTAACTTGGGGCTACGAGCAGTACTTC.

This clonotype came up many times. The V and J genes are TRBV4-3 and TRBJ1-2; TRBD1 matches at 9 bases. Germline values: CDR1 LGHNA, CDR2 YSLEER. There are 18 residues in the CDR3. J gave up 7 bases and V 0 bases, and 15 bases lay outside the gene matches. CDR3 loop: CASSQDRTQGAEGGGYTF. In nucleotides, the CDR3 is TGCGCCAGCAGCCAAGACCGGACACAGGGGGCCGAGGGAGGTGGCTACACCTTC.